Included here is one T cell receptor beta chain sequence, with context. Its antigen is currently not known. Per-base qualities were not stored, and no clone one base away is much larger. These data are taken from a study of blood T cell repertoires in COVID-19 (dated by TCRdb to 2019 to 2021). Study-wide context: Samples from collaborators originated in the United States, Italy and Spain and spanned both the acute and convalescent phases of COVID-19. The material from the prospective study consisted of cDNA or gDNA derived from T cells, B-cell-depleted T cells, or PBMCs. Deeply sampled blood TCRbeta repertoires from subjects exposed to, actively infected with, or recovered from COVID-19 were included in the dataset. The repertoires were released in a freely available public database meant as a resource for research on the immune response to SARS-CoV-2. Samples came from the ongoing ImmuneRACE study (first 160 participants) plus 1,254 subjects from 6 global collaborators. The sample metadata nearly always contained a de-identified subject ID, COVID-19 status, age in years and sex. Where HLA class I and class II types were available, the types were taken from metadata supplied by the sample provider, not from assay-based typing. On the study overall, not on this receptor specifically: The quantity of clinical and demographic metadata differed by source and by participant and was supplied without curation.

Reading from cysteine to phenylalanine, the CDR3 counts 15 amino acids. Only the CDR3 portion is preserved as DNA: 45 bases, with reading frame beginning at the first base. The germline V and J ends show losses of 2 bases and 2 bases respectively, and no gene match explains 0 bases of the junction. CDR1 MNHNY and CDR2 SVGAGI are derived from the germline V gene (reference sequence). Whole blood was collected in K2EDTA tubes by collaborating institutions according to the institutions' own protocols. Collaborator samples were shipped for TCRbeta analysis as frozen whole blood, isolated PBMCs, or DNA extracted from either sample type. The immunoSEQ Assay, a bias-controlled multiplex PCR, was used to amplify TCRbeta CDR3 regions from genomic DNA. The authors' analysis ran thus. Nucleated cell counts per sample were estimated from amplification of reference gene primers within the assay. Sequence reads were collapsed and filtered to measure the absolute abundance of every unique TCRbeta CDR3 rearrangement. For each sample, productive Simpson clonality was calculated as the square root of Simpson's diversity index over productive rearrangements. As stored in TCRdb, this immuneACCESS dataset retains in-frame rearrangements with V and J assigned. A fraction of the clones does not appear; measured against another copy, unresolved V genes explain less than half of the discrepancy, and the remainder lacks a known reason. Clone size and the V and J calls come from that table; the DNA yielded D and trimming. The sample contains approximately 190,000 clones, 65% to 85% of them found a single time. Of the sample, 4.5% to 6.5% falls within the top ten clones.

The TCR sequence derives from a woman younger than 45 with acute or convalescent COVID-19. The rearrangement combines TRBV6-6 with TRBJ2-5; TRBD2 fits 12 bases in the junction. Sequencing used peripheral blood. The CDR3 loop reads CASSYLAGGQETQYF. The DNA reads TGTGCCAGCAGTTACCTAGCGGGGGGGCAAGAGACCCAGTACTTC.